This passage covers 23 T cell receptor beta chains from one sample sequenced in a study of regulatory T cells in long-lasting Graves disease. For TCR beta, libraries came from iRepertoire HTBI primers and Arm-PCR of CDR3 regions. One entry per CDR3 protein, called by TCRdb with MiXCR from the multiplex PCR reads. The table records around 250,000 distinct CDR3 sequences, 20% to 25% of them present only once. Time point defined: newly diagnosed GD, antithyroid drugs for less than 3 months. PBMCs were the source of the RNA used for TCR sequencing. The starting material was peripheral blood mononuclear cells (PBMCs), obtained at new diagnosis, from a patient treated with antithyroid drugs. Every receptor here comes from a female donor with Graves disease.

The chain has TRBV3-1 and TRBJ2-3; TRBD1 matches 7 bases. The J segment lost 4 bases and the V segment lost 7 bases, leaving 8 bases of the junction unmatched. The CDR3 length is 14 residues. CDR1 and CDR2 from the germline V gene are LGHDT and YNNKEL (reference sequence). The CDR3 region has the DNA TGTGCCAGCATCCCGGGACAGCGGCCAGATACGCAGTATTTT. Its protein product is CASIPGQRPDTQYF.

In this sample, this clonotype turned up many times. This chain joins TRBV20-1 and TRBJ2-5; maybe TRBD2 (5 bases). Deletions cut 2 bases from V and 8 bases from J, with 15 bases between. Germline-derived CDR1 and CDR2 are DFQATT and SNEGSKA (reference sequence). This CDR3 is built from 13 residues. In nucleotides, the CDR3 is TGCAGTGCTAGAACCGGACTCGACTCAACCCAGTACTTC. This encodes CSARTGLDSTQYF.

This clonotype was recorded many times. Compared with germline, one end of the junction differs, possibly owing to a read error. The rearrangement joins TRBV5-5 to TRBJ1-1; the match to TRBD1 covers 10 bases. The CDR3 loop spans 15 amino acids. From germline, CDR1 is SGHKS and CDR2 YYEKEE (reference sequence). The CDR3 nucleotides read TGCGCCAGCAGCCCCGGGACAGGGGATAACACTGAAGCTTTCTTT. It translates to CASSPGTGDNTEAFF.

This chain links TRBV28 with TRBJ1-2, with D perhaps matching TRBD1 (5 bases). The length of the CDR3 is 13 residues. Trimming removed 1 base from V and 3 bases from J, with 6 bases in between. Germline CDR1 reads MDHEN; CDR2 reads SYDVKM. As DNA, the CDR3 is TGTGCCAGCAGTTTATTCAGGGACTATGGCTACACCTTC. Translation: CASSLFRDYGYTF.

The J gene is TRBJ1-1, the V gene TRBV6-1, with TRBD1 identical over 7 bases. The V segment lost 6 bases and the J segment 4 bases; nucleotides outside the gene matches: 5. Germline V CDR1 and CDR2: MNHNS, SASEGT. CDR3 length equals 13 residues. The CDR3 loop reads CASRRTGGTEAFF. CDR3 sequence (DNA): TGTGCCAGCAGAAGGACAGGCGGCACTGAAGCTTTCTTT.

This clonotype has a count of ten or more. V usage is TRBV19 and J usage is TRBJ2-7; 9 bases match TRBD2. This CDR3 has 14 amino acids. Germline CDR1 and CDR2: LNHDA and SQIVND (reference sequence). J lost 5 bases, V lost 5 bases, and 7 bases had no gene match. The CDR3 nucleotides read TGTGCCAGTAGTCCCAGCGGGAGGCGGGACGAGCAGTACTTC. Its translation is CASSPSGRRDEQYF.

This clonotype was recorded once. Lacking the conserved final phenylalanine or tryptophan, this CDR3 likely reflects a read error. The chain has TRBV7-6 and TRBJ2-1, with D tentatively TRBD2 (7 bases). The CDR3 runs to 14 residues. The ends were cut back, 1 base at V and 7 bases at J, with 11 bases in the middle. CDR1 is SGHVS and CDR2 is FNYEAQ in the germline V gene. The CDR3 DNA is TGTGCCAGCAGCTTAGGTGGGGGGGCGAATGAGCAGTTCTCC. This encodes CASSLGGGANEQFS.

This clonotype was detected ten times or more. The gene calls are TRBV2 and TRBJ2-5, with D hard to call. This CDR3 has 14 amino acids. CDR1 is SNHLY and CDR2 is FYNNEI in the germline V gene. V lost 2 bases, J lost 2 bases, and 9 bases lay in between. The CDR3: CASSERRLQETQYF. CDR3 DNA sequence: TGTGCCAGCAGTGAAAGGCGGTTGCAAGAGACCCAGTACTTC. The full variable domain, completed using reference TRBV2 and TRBJ2-5, is EPEVTQTPSHQVTQMGQEVILRCVPISNHLYFYWYRQILGQKVEFLVSFYNNEISEKSEIFDDQFSVERPDGSNFTLKIRSTKLEDSAMYFCASSERRLQETQYFGPGTRLLVL.

The V gene is TRBV20-1, the J gene TRBJ2-5; TRBD1 agrees at 10 bases. The CDR3 has 15 residues. With V trimmed by 5 bases and J by 4 bases, 10 bases remained unmatched. The V gene's germline CDR1 is DFQATT and CDR2 SNEGSKA (reference sequence). The CDR3 nucleotides are TGCAGTGCTCTACCGGGACAGGGGACCCTAGAGACCCAGTACTTC. Its translation is CSALPGQGTLETQYF.

This clonotype was picked up many times. The rearrangement links TRBV6-1 to TRBJ1-1, with 7 nucleotides matching TRBD1. CDR3 length: 13 residues. Trimming took 6 bases from V and 7 from J; bases not matched to a gene: 8. CDR1 is MNHNS and CDR2 is SASEGT in the germline V gene. The CDR3 DNA is TGTGCCAGCAGCCTCGTGGGGGACAGTGAAGCTTTCTTT. This sequence encodes CASSLVGDSEAFF.

V is TRBV28 and J is TRBJ2-1, with 8 bases aligning to TRBD2. This CDR3 has 15 amino acids. From germline, CDR1 is MDHEN and CDR2 SYDVKM. The junction had 10 bases not matched to a gene; V was cut back by 5 bases and J by 7 bases. The DNA of the CDR3 is TGTGCCAGCAGTAGCGGGAGCTTAGCAGGGAATGAGCAGTTCTTC. Translated, it gives CASSSGSLAGNEQFF.

About this clonotype: One base away lies a much larger clone, so this may be a sequencing read error. The V gene is TRBV20-1, the J gene TRBJ2-7; D unclear. Trimming stripped 6 bases from V and 7 bases from J, with 16 bases between. The CDR3 spans 12 residues. Germline CDR1 is DFQATT and CDR2 is SNEGSKA (reference sequence). CDR3 sequence: CSARLGWNEQYF. The CDR3 coding sequence is TGCAGTGCCCGGCTGGGGTGGAATGAGCAGTACTTC.

CDR3: CASKKGRKKDGYTF. The DNA of the CDR3 is TGTGCCAGCAAAAAGGGCCGGAAAAAAGATGGCTACACCTTC. V usage is TRBV6-1 and J usage is TRBJ1-2, with D unclear. The CDR3 runs 14 residues. The germline V gene encodes CDR1 MNHNS and CDR2 SASEGT. Trimming shortened V by 7 bases and J by 6 bases, and 18 bases separated the two germline ends.

This clonotype was picked up many times. This chain connects TRBV12-3 or TRBV12-4 to TRBJ1-2; TRBD1 aligns across 10 bases. There are 17 residues in the CDR3. V lost 7 bases, J lost 3 bases, and 14 bases stayed unmatched. The chain's CDR3 is CASTNYPDRGRDYGYTF. CDR3 DNA: TGTGCCAGCACAAACTATCCCGACAGGGGGCGCGACTATGGCTACACCTTC.

This clonotype was counted between two and nine times. A far more abundant clone sits one base away, making this likely a read error. J is TRBJ2-3 and V is TRBV5-1; 11 nucleotides align to TRBD1. The J call may be faulty, since TRBJ2-7 better matches the DNA end. CDR3 length: 15 amino acids. Germline V lookup: CDR1 SGHRS, CDR2 YFSETQ. The DNA of the CDR3 is TGCGCCAGCAGCTTGAGGGACAGGGGGTACAATGAGCAGTACTTC. It specifies CASSLRDRGYNEQYF.

This clonotype was seen a handful of times. The V gene is TRBV7-9, the J gene TRBJ1-1; D remains unclear. The length of the CDR3 is 14 residues. V was cut by 8 bases and J by 0 bases, with 13 bases left in between. CDR1 and CDR2 from the germline V gene are SEHNR and FQNEAQ (reference sequence). CDR3 bases: TGTGCCAGCTCGGTTGAGGCTTTGAACACTGAAGCTTTCTTT. Amino acid sequence: CASSVEALNTEAFF.

This clonotype occurred many times. V gene TRBV20-1 combines with J gene TRBJ2-3, with 12 bases matching TRBD2. Trimming took 6 bases from V and 6 from J; bases not matched to a gene: 13. The CDR3 is made up of 16 amino acids. CDR1 and CDR2 from the germline V gene are DFQATT and SNEGSKA (reference sequence). The DNA for the CDR3 is TGCAGTGCCCGACACTCTAGCGGGAGGGCGTCGGATACGCAGTATTTT. This codes for CSARHSSGRASDTQYF.

This clonotype has at least ten counts. The rearrangement joins TRBV29-1 to TRBJ2-1; D assignment may be TRBD1 or TRBD2 (7 bases each). Trimming cost V 6 bases and J 12 bases, with 21 bases left between them. The CDR3 extends over 13 amino acids. Per germline, CDR1 SQVTM and CDR2 ANQGSEA. CDR3 protein: CSVGGGRQDAQFF. The CDR3 DNA follows: TGCAGCGTGGGAGGGGGCCGCCAAGATGCGCAGTTCTTC.

This clonotype was picked up many times. This rearrangement joins TRBV11-2 to TRBJ2-3; the D is unclear. The germline CDR1 and CDR2 sequences are SGHAT and FQNNGV. CDR3 length: 15 residues. V was clipped by 3 bases and J by 3 bases, with 13 bases between them. This chain's CDR3 is CASSFVAAFTDTQYF. In DNA, the CDR3 is TGTGCCAGCAGCTTCGTGGCAGCCTTTACAGATACGCAGTATTTT.

Points on this clonotype: A far larger clone is a single base away, which makes a read error likely. The chain uses TRBV7-2 and TRBJ2-1, with D uncertain. The length of the CDR3 is 13 residues. Germline V gives CDR1 SGHTA, CDR2 FQGNSA. DNA for the CDR3: TGTGCCAGCAGTGATGATCAGTCTTCTGAGCAGCTCTTC. It is translated as CASSDDQSSEQLF.

This clonotype came up many times. V and J are TRBV20-1 and TRBJ1-1, with a possible D match to TRBD1 (5 bases). CDR1 DFQATT and CDR2 SNEGSKA come from the germline V gene (reference sequence). This CDR3 has 12 residues. The V and J ends lost 1 base and 6 bases respectively, with 9 bases between them. The CDR3 bases are TGCAGTGCTAGAGGGGGGGTATCTGAAGCTTTCTTT. Translation gives CSARGGVSEAFF.

This clonotype was observed many times. The chain uses TRBV11-3 and TRBJ2-7, with D possibly matching TRBD1 (5 bases). V shed 4 bases and J shed 5 bases, with 18 bases lying between them. CDR3 length equals 15 residues. CDR1 SGHNT and CDR2 YENEEA come from the germline V gene. The CDR3 protein is CASSSNFGHGNEQYF. The CDR3 DNA is TGTGCCAGCAGCTCCAACTTTGGACATGGGAACGAGCAGTACTTC.

The V call is TRBV6-5, the J call TRBJ1-3, with 7 positions matching TRBD1. With 0 bases clipped from V and 2 bases from J, the junction kept 4 bases outside the gene matches. The CDR3 totals 16 residues. Germline V gene lookup returns CDR1 MNHEY and CDR2 SVGAGI. CDR3 residues: CASSYSIRGPGNTIYF. DNA of the CDR3: TGTGCCAGCAGTTACTCGATAAGGGGGCCTGGAAACACCATATATTTT.